These 24 T cell receptor beta chains share one sample of origin, sequenced in a study of OX40 agonist ivuxolimab in advanced cancers. Using immunoSEQ multiplex PCR, the repertoire was profiled, and TCRdb retains in-frame clones only, with some absent. This table holds under 85,000 clones, around 78% found once. Specimen: CD4+ or CD8+ T cells sorted from blood, collected in a trial of the OX40 agonist ivuxolimab. These receptors were obtained from an adult with an advanced solid tumor such as melanoma, head and neck, liver or kidney cancer.

This chain joins TRBV7-6 and TRBJ2-2, with 7 bases aligning to TRBD2. Germline V gives CDR1 SGHVS, CDR2 FNYEAQ. The ends lost 1 base at V and 6 bases at J; junction bases unmatched: 11. This CDR3 region has 17 residues. CDR3 residues: CASSLGVGGRIPGELFF. CDR3 bases: TGTGCCAGCAGCTTAGGGGTCGGCGGGAGAATTCCCGGGGAGCTGTTTTTT.

The genes are TRBV14 and TRBJ1-2, with no clear D. V was trimmed by 1 base and J by 1 base, leaving 16 bases between them. The CDR3 has 17 amino acids. Germline CDR1 SGHDN, CDR2 FVKESK. The CDR3: CASSQVSARPVNYGYTF. CDR3 sequence (DNA): TGTGCCAGCAGCCAAGTTTCGGCACGACCAGTTAACTATGGCTACACCTTC. Filled out from reference TRBV14 and TRBJ1-2, the complete variable domain reads EAGVTQFPSHSVIEKGQTVTLRCDPISGHDNLYWYRRVMGKEIKFLLHFVKESKQDESGMPNNRFLAERTGGTYSTLKVQPAELEDSGVYFCASSQVSARPVNYGYTFGSGTRLTVV.

CDR3 residues: CASSPPGTGASYEQYF. CDR3 in DNA: TGTGCCAGCAGCCCCCCCGGGACAGGGGCCTCCTACGAGCAGTACTTC. This chain connects TRBV28 to TRBJ2-7, with 10 bases identical to TRBD1. The CDR3 is 16 residues long. Looked up from germline, CDR1 is MDHEN and CDR2 is SYDVKM. V was clipped by 6 bases and J by 0 bases; unmatched bases: 8. Full variable domain (remainder filled in from reference TRBV28 and TRBJ2-7): DVKVTQSSRYLVKRTGEKVFLECVQDMDHENMFWYRQDPGLGLRLIYFSYDVKMKEKGDIPEGYSVSREKKERFSLILESASTNQTSMYLCASSPPGTGASYEQYFGPGTRLTVT.

The table lists this clone with a few counts. The genes are TRBV5-1 and TRBJ1-4, with D uncertain. Germline assignment: CDR1 SGHRS and CDR2 YFSETQ. This CDR3 has 13 amino acids. Deletions cut 4 bases from V and 6 bases from J, with 10 bases between. Here the CDR3 reads CASSPEPDEKLFF. For the CDR3, the DNA is TGCGCCAGCAGCCCGGAACCTGATGAAAAACTGTTTTTT.

The V gene is TRBV14, the J gene TRBJ2-7; D is ambiguous. Per germline, CDR1 SGHDN and CDR2 FVKESK. There are 11 residues in the CDR3. V was shortened by 1 base and J by 7 bases, with 5 bases between the two germline ends. CDR3 residues: CASSQVGEQYF. The CDR3, as DNA: TGTGCCAGCAGCCAAGTTGGGGAGCAGTACTTC.

This clone was seen a handful of times. V usage is TRBV25-1 and J usage is TRBJ2-7; 7 bases match TRBD1. The CDR3 sequence is 16 residues long. V gave up 3 bases and J gave up 3 bases; unmatched junction bases: 11. CDR1 and CDR2 (germline): MGHDK, SYGVNS. The CDR3 here is CASSETGQSLLYEQYF. CDR3 sequence (DNA): TGTGCCAGCAGTGAGACAGGGCAGAGTCTTCTCTACGAGCAGTACTTC.

This rearrangement joins TRBV9 to TRBJ1-2; D is undetermined. The germline V gene encodes CDR1 SGDLS and CDR2 YYNGEE. CDR3 size: 14 residues. Trimming shortened V by 0 bases and J by 4 bases, and 10 bases separated the two germline ends. Written as DNA, the CDR3 is TGTGCCAGCAGCGTAGAGGTGGGTGTCTATGGCTACACCTTC. Encoded protein: CASSVEVGVYGYTF.

This chain uses TRBV6-1 with TRBJ1-2, with D unclear. Germline lookup yields CDR1 MNHNS and CDR2 SASEGT. This CDR3 is 15 amino acids long. V lost 1 base to trimming and J lost 4 bases, with 13 bases between them. CDR3 residues: CASSEGGRLSYGYTF. In DNA form, the CDR3 reads TGTGCCAGCAGTGAAGGCGGCAGATTAAGCTATGGCTACACCTTC.

The chain combines TRBV11-3 with TRBJ2-1; 8 bases map to TRBD1. Trimming cost V 4 bases and J 8 bases; bases outside gene matches: 16. This CDR3 is 17 amino acids long. Germline assignment: CDR1 SGHNT and CDR2 YENEEA. DNA for the CDR3: TGTGCCAGCAGCTCTTCTCTTTTGGGCCCAGGGGGCGATGAGCAGTTCTTC. It codes for CASSSSLLGPGGDEQFF.

The chain joins TRBV7-2 to TRBJ2-7; 7 positions agree with TRBD2. The CDR3 is 14 residues long. Unmatched junction bases numbered 7, after V lost 1 base and J lost 7 bases. From germline, CDR1 is SGHTA and CDR2 FQGNSA. DNA of the CDR3: TGTGCCAGCAGCTTAGGCGGGAGTGTTCGAGAGCAGTACTTC. Protein product: CASSLGGSVREQYF.

This clone was recorded once. The chain employs TRBV4-1 and TRBJ1-2; the D gene is possibly TRBD1 (5 bases). Looked up from germline, CDR1 is MGHRA and CDR2 is YSYEKL. The CDR3 covers 13 residues. Trimming removed 2 bases from V and 8 bases from J, with 12 bases in between. The CDR3 nucleotides are TGCGCCAGCAGCCAAACGGGGGGAAGGGGCTACACCTTC. Translating it yields CASSQTGGRGYTF.

This chain uses TRBV6-1 with TRBJ1-1; no reliable D call. This CDR3 is 13 amino acids long. V lost 5 bases and J lost 1, with 8 bases in between. CDR1 is MNHNS and CDR2 is SASEGT in the germline V gene. The CDR3 loop is CASSKEGNTEAFF. CDR3 sequence (DNA): TGTGCCAGCAGTAAAGAAGGGAACACTGAAGCTTTCTTT.

This rearrangement joins TRBV29-1 to TRBJ1-2; the match to TRBD1 covers 7 bases. Losses at the gene ends were 1 base for V and 5 bases for J; bases not matched to a gene: 16. The germline gives CDR1 SQVTM, CDR2 ANQGSEA. The length of the CDR3 is 17 residues. CDR3 sequence reads: CSVEGSDSPGGGYGYTF. The CDR3 DNA sequence: TGCAGCGTTGAAGGATCGGACTCTCCAGGGGGGGGATATGGCTACACCTTC.

This clone was observed a handful of times. The rearrangement links TRBV6-5 to TRBJ2-1; TRBD1 matches at 7 bases. Germline lookup yields CDR1 MNHEY and CDR2 SVGAGI. The CDR3 sequence is 15 residues long. Trimming removed 2 bases from V and 7 bases from J; junction bases left unmatched: 8. CDR3: CASSYIAGGGNEQFF. The CDR3 bases are TGTGCCAGCAGTTACATTGCAGGGGGTGGGAATGAGCAGTTCTTC.

CDR3 DNA: TGTGCCAGTAGCCAGAATCTTGGAAAACTGTTTTTT. The encoded protein is CASSQNLGKLFF. The rearrangement uses TRBV19 and TRBJ1-4; no firm D call. CDR1 LNHDA and CDR2 SQIVND come from the germline V gene (reference sequence). Trimming left V 6 bases short and J 10 bases short, with 12 bases between. The CDR3 consists of 12 residues.

This chain joins TRBV10-3 and TRBJ2-6, with no clear D. This CDR3 comprises 15 residues. Trimming took 4 bases from V and 1 from J, leaving 8 bases between them. Germline V CDR1 and CDR2: ENHRY, SYGVKD. The CDR3 spells CAISVDGSGANVLTF. CDR3 nucleotide sequence: TGTGCCATCAGTGTAGACGGATCTGGGGCCAACGTCCTGACTTTC.

This clone was found a few times. This chain links TRBV5-4 with TRBJ2-5; D gene unclear. The CDR3 contains 11 residues. The V and J ends lost 2 bases and 1 base respectively, with 0 bases between them. CDR1 and CDR2 from the germline V gene are SGHNT and YYREEE (reference sequence). CDR3 region: CASSFQETQYF. The CDR3 DNA reads TGTGCCAGCAGCTTCCAAGAGACCCAGTACTTC.

This clone has just one count. This chain uses TRBV7-2 with TRBJ1-2; the D gene is possibly TRBD1 (5 bases). The CDR3 is 13 amino acids. Deletions cut 5 bases from V and 2 bases from J, with 9 bases between. Germline CDR1 is SGHTA and CDR2 is FQGNSA. CDR3 DNA sequence: TGTGCCAGCAGCAAGGGACTGAACTATGGCTACACCTTC. This codes for CASSKGLNYGYTF.

As DNA, the CDR3 is TGTGCCAGCAGCTTAGTAGCGGGAGGGGTCGGGGGTGAGCAGTTCTTC. Amino acids: CASSLVAGGVGGEQFF. This chain links TRBV11-3 with TRBJ2-1; 11 bases match TRBD2. J gave up 9 bases and V 1 base, and 8 bases lay outside the gene matches. The CDR3 is 16 residues long. Germline-derived CDR1 and CDR2 are SGHNT and YENEEA.

V and J are TRBV18 and TRBJ2-2; TRBD2 aligns across 8 bases. CDR3 length: 18 amino acids. Germline-derived CDR1 and CDR2 are KGHSH and LQKENI. The V gene end was trimmed by 3 bases and the J gene end by 5 bases; junction bases not matched to a gene: 14. The CDR3 sequence is CASSPASQRERRTGELFF. The CDR3 coding sequence is TGTGCCAGCTCACCGGCTTCCCAGCGGGAGAGAAGGACCGGGGAGCTGTTTTTT. The whole variable domain, filled in from reference TRBV18 and TRBJ2-2, reads NAGVMQNPRHLVRRRGQEARLRCSPMKGHSHVYWYRQLPEEGLKFMVYLQKENIIDESGMPKERFSAEFPKEGPSILRIQQVVRGDSAAYFCASSPASQRERRTGELFFGEGSRLTVL.

This clone was detected a few times. The gene calls are TRBV7-8 and TRBJ1-5; 10 bases fit TRBD1. There are 15 residues in the CDR3. Germline trimming cut 7 bases from V and 2 bases from J; bases unmatched to any gene: 5. In germline, CDR1 is SGHVS, CDR2 FQNEAQ. Here the CDR3 reads CASIPGTGGNQPQHF. The CDR3 nucleotides read TGTGCCAGCATACCCGGGACAGGGGGCAATCAGCCCCAGCATTTT.

The rearrangement uses TRBV30 and TRBJ1-2; D call uncertain. Trimming removed 4 bases from V and 3 bases from J, with 6 bases in between. CDR1 GTSNPN and CDR2 SVGIG come from the germline V gene (reference sequence). This CDR3 is built from 11 residues. CDR3 DNA sequence: TGTGCCTGGATTTTTGACTATGGCTACACCTTC. This codes for CAWIFDYGYTF.

The chain employs TRBV27 and TRBJ2-2, with 9 bases lining up with TRBD1. J gave up 4 bases and V 2 bases, and 5 bases lay outside the gene matches. The CDR3 spans 16 residues. Germline CDR1 MNHEY, CDR2 SMNVEV (reference sequence). CDR3 in amino acids: CASSLRGQGSTGELFF. CDR3 nucleotides: TGTGCCAGCAGTTTACGGGGACAGGGTTCCACCGGGGAGCTGTTTTTT.

In its sample, this clone was seen a few times. This sequence joins TRBV5-8 and TRBJ1-5, with TRBD1 identical over 8 bases. V dropped 6 bases and J dropped 5; count of bases not matched to a gene: 7. CDR3 length equals 14 residues. Per the germline V gene, CDR1 is SGHTS and CDR2 is YDEGEE. Written as DNA, the CDR3 is TGTGCCAGCACCCCCCGGACAGGGTATCAGCCCCAGCATTTT. Protein product: CASTPRTGYQPQHF.